Listed here are 26 T cell receptor beta chains from one sample, sequenced in a study of blood T cell repertoires in COVID-19. Assay used: immunoSEQ multiplex PCR; TCRdb lists only in-frame clones, some missing. The table records tens of thousands of clones, roughly 76% of them present only once. The sequencing sample was made of peripheral blood. All receptors derive from a woman of 80 years or more with active or convalescent COVID-19.

This clone has only one observation. The rearrangement uses TRBV28 and TRBJ1-2; D gene uncertain. The CDR3 has 12 residues. Trimming shortened V by 5 bases and J by 4 bases, and 8 bases separated the two germline ends. Germline CDR1 MDHEN, CDR2 SYDVKM. CDR3 residues: CASSTDTYGYTF. CDR3 sequence (DNA): TGTGCCAGCAGTACAGATACCTATGGCTACACCTTC.

V is TRBV27 and J is TRBJ1-5, with D hard to call. The germline V gene has CDR1 MNHEY and CDR2 SMNVEV (reference sequence). With 2 bases removed from V and 0 bases from J, the gap between germline ends came to 11 bases. CDR3 length: 16 residues. The CDR3 DNA reads as TGTGCCAGCAGTTTAAACGGACTGATTAGCAATCAGCCCCAGCATTTT. Its translation is CASSLNGLISNQPQHF.

V usage is TRBV6-2 or TRBV6-3 and J usage is TRBJ1-6, with 7 bases fitting TRBD1. The CDR3 is made up of 13 amino acids. Germline V gene sequence: CDR1 MNHEY, CDR2 SVGEGT. The V gene end was trimmed by 5 bases and the J gene end by 9 bases; junction bases not matched to a gene: 4. CDR3: CASSRDSPSPLHF. For the CDR3, the DNA is TGTGCCAGCAGTCGGGACAGCCCTTCACCCCTCCACTTT.

The V gene is TRBV7-8, the J gene TRBJ1-3; D is unresolved. Trimming removed 5 bases at V and 0 bases at J, with 8 bases between. The V gene's germline CDR1 is SGHVS and CDR2 FQNEAQ. The CDR3 sequence is 14 residues long. The CDR3 reads CASSPRSSGNTIYF. The CDR3, as DNA: TGTGCCAGCAGCCCGCGTTCCTCTGGAAACACCATATATTTT.

The rearrangement joins TRBV7-8 to TRBJ2-1; TRBD2 agrees at 12 bases. The germline CDR1 and CDR2 sequences are SGHVS and FQNEAQ. This CDR3 has 17 amino acids. The V gene end was trimmed by 5 bases and the J gene end by 4 bases; junction bases not matched to a gene: 9. This CDR3 is CASSPTRTSGGYNEQFF. CDR3 bases: TGTGCCAGCAGCCCGACAAGAACTAGCGGGGGGTACAATGAGCAGTTCTTC. Full variable domain (rest looked up from reference TRBV7-8 and TRBJ2-1): GAGVSQSPRYKVAKRGQDVALRCDPISGHVSLFWYQQALGQGPEFLTYFQNEAQLDKSGLPSDRFFAERPEGSVSTLKIQRTQQEDSAVYLCASSPTRTSGGYNEQFFGPGTRLTVL.

This clone occurred a few times. The rearrangement joins TRBV6-5 to TRBJ2-7; tentative D call: TRBD1 (5 bases). CDR1 and CDR2 (germline): MNHEY, SVGAGI. Trimming shortened V by 6 bases and J by 1 base, and 16 bases separated the two germline ends. This CDR3 region has 15 residues. The CDR3 here is CASRKGFTGSYEQYF. DNA of the CDR3: TGTGCCAGCAGGAAGGGGTTTACAGGTTCCTACGAGCAGTACTTC.

The chain carries TRBV5-4 and TRBJ1-4; possibly TRBD1 for D (5 bases). Trimming removed 7 bases at V and 5 bases at J, with 12 bases between. CDR3 size: 13 residues. Germline CDR1 reads SGHNT; CDR2 reads YYREEE (reference sequence). The DNA of the CDR3 is TGTGCCAGCGGGGCCGGAGGGAATGAAAAACTGTTTTTT. Encoded protein: CASGAGGNEKLFF. Drawing the rest from reference TRBV5-4 and TRBJ1-4, the complete variable domain is ETGVTQSPTHLIKTRGQQVTLRCSSQSGHNTVSWYQQALGQGPQFIFQYYREEENGRGNFPPRFSGLQFPNYSSELNVNALELDDSALYLCASGAGGNEKLFFGSGTQLSVL.

This clone was counted only a few times. J is TRBJ2-2 and V is TRBV15, with a tentative D call TRBD1 (6 bases). The germline V gene encodes CDR1 LNHNV and CDR2 YYDKDF (reference sequence). This CDR3 comprises 14 residues. The V end lost 4 bases, the J end lost 6 bases, and 12 bases lay between the germline ends. DNA for the CDR3: TGTGCCACCAGCATTCAGGGGAGCCCCGGGGAGCTGTTTTTT. Protein product: CATSIQGSPGELFF.

The chain carries TRBV7-9 and TRBJ2-7; 10 positions agree with TRBD2. V lost 1 base and J lost 2; bases outside the gene matches: 2. The CDR3 has 15 amino acids. CDR1 and CDR2 (germline): SEHNR, FQNEAQ (reference sequence). CDR3 sequence: CASSLGTSGTYEQYF. CDR3 in DNA: TGTGCCAGCAGCTTAGGGACTAGCGGAACCTACGAGCAGTACTTC.

This clone was found many times. Within the sample, other DNA sequences also encode this same CDR3. CDR3 amino acids: CASRLLNTEAFF. The CDR3 DNA sequence: TGTGCCAGCAGGTTGCTTAACACTGAAGCTTTCTTT. This chain connects TRBV7-9 to TRBJ1-1; D not resolved. V lost 6 bases, J lost 2 bases, and 7 bases lay in between. The CDR3 is made up of 12 amino acids. Germline CDR1 is SEHNR and CDR2 is FQNEAQ (reference sequence).

This CDR3 reads CASTLKKQVRAFF. CDR3 nucleotide sequence: TGTGCCAGCACCCTTAAAAAACAGGTTCGGGCTTTCTTT. The chain links TRBV2 to TRBJ1-1, with D possibly being TRBD1 (5 bases). Germline CDR1 SNHLY, CDR2 FYNNEI. This CDR3 comprises 13 residues. The V end was cut by 7 bases, the J end by 11 bases, with 20 bases between.

This chain joins TRBV7-3 and TRBJ2-1, with D possibly matching TRBD1 (6 bases). CDR3 length: 16 amino acids. V lost 5 bases and J 0 bases, leaving 14 bases between the germline ends. Germline-derived CDR1 and CDR2 are SGHTA and FQGTGA. This CDR3 is CASSLDRFSSYNEQFF. CDR3 coding DNA: TGTGCCAGCAGCCTCGACAGGTTTAGCTCCTACAATGAGCAGTTCTTC.

The rearrangement joins TRBV30 to TRBJ1-3, with D tentatively TRBD1 (6 bases). The CDR3 has 13 residues. Trimming took 5 bases from V and 3 from J, leaving 11 bases between them. Germline V lookup: CDR1 GTSNPN, CDR2 SVGIG (reference sequence). CDR3 sequence: CAWLQGSGNTIYF. For the CDR3, the DNA is TGTGCCTGGCTACAGGGAAGTGGAAACACCATATATTTT.

The chain has TRBV7-2 and TRBJ2-1; tentative D call: TRBD2 (5 bases). Trimming cost V 1 base and J 9 bases, with 10 bases left between them. CDR1 is SGHTA and CDR2 is FQGNSA in the germline V gene. This CDR3 comprises 13 residues. As DNA, the CDR3 is TGTGCCAGCAGCTTAGGACGTGCGGGTGAGCAGTTCTTC. This encodes CASSLGRAGEQFF.

As for this clone: An end of the junction does not agree with germline; a read error may underlie this. The chain employs TRBV7-9 and TRBJ2-7; D is possibly TRBD2 (6 bases). Germline CDR1 is SEHNR and CDR2 is FQNEAQ (reference sequence). This CDR3 region has 12 residues. The CDR3 DNA follows: TGTGCCAGCAGCTTCGACGAGGGACTGCCCAGCTTC. It specifies CASSFDEGLPSF.

The chain couples TRBV6-2 or TRBV6-3 to TRBJ2-3, with 15 nucleotides matching TRBD2. CDR1 is MNHEY, CDR2 SVGEGT, per germline. The V and J ends lost 5 bases and 2 bases, in that order; junction bases with no gene match: 2. The CDR3 runs 16 residues. The CDR3 is CASSRTSGGDTDTQYF. The CDR3 DNA reads TGTGCCAGCAGTAGGACTAGCGGGGGGGACACAGATACGCAGTATTTT.

This clone appeared a few times. The chain recombines TRBV7-9 with TRBJ1-4; a possible D gene is TRBD1 (6 bases). Trimming shortened V by 4 bases and J by 8 bases, and 17 bases separated the two germline ends. The germline V gene encodes CDR1 SEHNR and CDR2 FQNEAQ (reference sequence). The CDR3 has 15 amino acids. CDR3 in DNA: TGTGCCAGCAGCTGGGAGCGGGGGCAGGGAGAAAAACTGTTTTTT. It is translated as CASSWERGQGEKLFF.

This sequence joins TRBV20-1 and TRBJ1-1; possibly TRBD1 for D (6 bases). The CDR3 runs to 14 residues. V was shortened by 3 bases and J by 3 bases, with 14 bases between the two germline ends. The V gene's germline CDR1 is DFQATT and CDR2 SNEGSKA (reference sequence). CDR3 DNA: TGCAGTGCTAGTGAGGGGGGTCTGGACACTGAAGCTTTCTTT. Protein: CSASEGGLDTEAFF.

The chain is built from TRBV19 and TRBJ2-7; 7 positions match TRBD2. The CDR3 covers 16 residues. With 5 bases clipped from V and 2 bases from J, the junction kept 12 bases outside the gene matches. Looked up from germline, CDR1 is LNHDA and CDR2 is SQIVND (reference sequence). This chain's CDR3 is CASSPTAGVGTYEQYF. The CDR3 nucleotides are TGTGCCAGTAGTCCGACCGCGGGGGTTGGGACCTACGAGCAGTACTTC.

This rearrangement joins TRBV19 to TRBJ1-1; TRBD1 is a possible D gene (5 bases). Germline assignment: CDR1 LNHDA and CDR2 SQIVND (reference sequence). The CDR3 consists of 13 residues. V was pared by 7 bases and J by 0 bases, with 9 bases between. The CDR3 sequence: CASNWGVNTEAFF. CDR3 sequence (DNA): TGTGCCAGTAATTGGGGGGTGAACACTGAAGCTTTCTTT.

This chain joins TRBV29-1 and TRBJ1-6; 9 bases line up with TRBD1. The CDR3 extends over 12 amino acids. Germline-derived CDR1 and CDR2 are SQVTM and ANQGSEA. With 7 bases clipped from V and 7 bases from J, the junction kept 2 bases outside the gene matches. CDR3 in DNA: TGCAGCGCCGGGACAGGGAATTCACCCCTCCACTTT. This sequence encodes CSAGTGNSPLHF.

The V gene is TRBV5-1, the J gene TRBJ1-4; possibly TRBD1 for D (6 bases). V was clipped by 0 bases and J by 7 bases, with 13 bases between them. Germline-derived CDR1 and CDR2 are SGHRS and YFSETQ. This CDR3 contains 15 residues. CDR3 in amino acids: CASSLDASRGEKLFF. In nucleotides, the CDR3 is TGCGCCAGCAGCTTGGACGCCAGCAGGGGTGAAAAACTGTTTTTT.

The sample holds one count of this clone. V is TRBV6-2 or TRBV6-3 and J is TRBJ1-2; TRBD1 agrees at 7 bases. V shed 6 bases, J shed 10 bases, and the junction held 20 bases outside the gene matches. The CDR3 runs to 16 residues. Germline V gene data show CDR1 as MNHEY and CDR2 as SVGEGT. CDR3 in amino acids: CASSTRGRSFRLDYTF. Written as DNA, the CDR3 is TGTGCCAGCAGCACCAGGGGGAGATCGTTCCGCTTAGACTACACCTTC.

The rearrangement uses TRBV11-2 and TRBJ2-1; D call uncertain. Germline V gene data show CDR1 as SGHAT and CDR2 as FQNNGV. V dropped 5 bases and J dropped 7 bases, with 15 bases sitting between them. This CDR3 is 14 amino acids long. In nucleotides, the CDR3 is TGTGCCAGCAGCACCCGATCCCACAGTAATGAGCAGTTCTTC. It translates to CASSTRSHSNEQFF.

This clone was seen a few times. The chain couples TRBV10-1 to TRBJ1-6; D remains ambiguous. Between the trimmed V and J ends, which lost 4 bases and 7 bases, there was a span of 8 bases. The CDR3 is 13 residues long. In germline, CDR1 is WNHNN, CDR2 SYGVQD (reference sequence). Written as DNA, the CDR3 is TGCGCCAGCAGTGCTACAGCAAATTCACCCCTCCACTTT. It yields the protein CASSATANSPLHF.

The chain is built from TRBV2 and TRBJ1-1; 9 bases are a match to TRBD1. The CDR3 has 14 residues. Germline V gene sequence: CDR1 SNHLY, CDR2 FYNNEI. V gave up 11 bases and J gave up 4 bases; unmatched junction bases: 11. The DNA of the CDR3 is TGTGCCGGCGGGACAGGGCCCTTGGGCACTGAAGCTTTCTTT. Amino acids: CAGGTGPLGTEAFF.